These 22 T cell receptor beta chains share one sample of origin, sequenced in a study of vaccination and CD4 T cells after COVID-19. Cultured CD4+ T cell DNA underwent sequencing with the Oncomine TCR Beta short-read assay. TCRdb re-called the PCR reads with MiXCR, one entry per CDR3 protein. This sample has roughly 5,400 distinct CDR3 sequences, with roughly 78% found just once. Treatment specified: approximately nine-day PBMC culture with coronavirus spike peptide pools or control peptides (ViraFEST assay). Antigens for these TCRs are unknown. Sequencing was performed on CD4+ T cells from blood, cultured in vitro. The receptors stem from a human donor who had recovered from COVID-19.

This clonotype was seen only a few times. The chain carries TRBV15 and TRBJ1-1; possible D gene TRBD1, 5 bases. This CDR3 is 15 amino acids long. The V and J ends lost 1 base and 6 bases respectively, with 15 bases between them. Germline V gene lookup returns CDR1 LNHNV and CDR2 YYDKDF (reference sequence). CDR3 protein: CATSRGGGRFAEAFF. The CDR3 DNA is TGTGCCACCAGCAGAGGGGGGGGTCGGTTCGCTGAAGCTTTCTTT. Full variable domain (missing parts from reference TRBV15 and TRBJ1-1): DAMVIQNPRYQVTQFGKPVTLSCSQTLNHNVMYWYQQKSSQAPKLLFHYYDKDFNNEADTPDNFQSRRPNTSFCFLDIRSPGLGDTAMYLCATSRGGGRFAEAFFGQGTRLTVV.

This clonotype was seen a handful of times. The gene calls are TRBV7-8 and TRBJ1-6, with TRBD1 matching over 8 bases. The V gene end was trimmed by 5 bases and the J gene end by 14 bases; junction bases not matched to a gene: 14. The CDR3 sequence is 15 residues long. Germline V lookup: CDR1 SGHVS, CDR2 FQNEAQ. The CDR3 sequence is CASSGDRRGNWALHF. CDR3 DNA: TGTGCCAGCAGCGGGGACAGGCGGGGAAATTGGGCCCTCCACTTT.

In its sample, this clonotype ranks as medium-sized. This chain joins TRBV12-3 or TRBV12-4 and TRBJ2-7; possibly TRBD2 for D (5 bases). This CDR3 is 14 amino acids long. Trimming removed 6 bases at V and 6 bases at J, with 18 bases between. CDR3 nucleotide sequence: TGTGCCAGCAGCGCCTCCGGGATGCTCGGCGAGCAGTACTTC. Encoded protein: CASSASGMLGEQYF.

The chain is built from TRBV20-1 and TRBJ1-1; D unresolved. Trimming stripped 3 bases from V and 5 bases from J, with 10 bases between. Per the germline V gene, CDR1 is DFQATT and CDR2 is SNEGSKA (reference sequence). The CDR3 length is 12 residues. This CDR3 reads CSASDPRTEAFF. CDR3 sequence (DNA): TGCAGTGCTAGTGACCCTAGGACTGAAGCTTTCTTT.

This chain links TRBV20-1 with TRBJ2-3; D gene uncertain. Between the trimmed V and J ends, which lost 0 bases and 2 bases, there was a span of 12 bases. Germline V lookup: CDR1 DFQATT, CDR2 SNEGSKA (reference sequence). The CDR3 is 15 amino acids. The CDR3 DNA is TGCAGTGCTAGAGATCCCACCTCAAACACAGATACGCAGTATTTT. This sequence encodes CSARDPTSNTDTQYF.

The CDR3 region has the DNA TGTGCCAGCACCGGGGGGGATTTAGGTTCACCCCTCCACTTT. It encodes CASTGGDLGSPLHF. V usage is TRBV27 and J usage is TRBJ1-6; D is perhaps TRBD1 (5 bases). V shed 7 bases and J shed 9 bases, with 16 bases lying between them. Per the germline V gene, CDR1 is MNHEY and CDR2 is SMNVEV (reference sequence). The CDR3 sequence is 14 residues long.

The chain recombines TRBV5-1 with TRBJ2-7, with D possibly matching TRBD1 (6 bases). Germline-derived CDR1 and CDR2 are SGHRS and YFSETQ. V lost 1 base, J lost 2 bases, and 10 bases lay in between. This CDR3 spans 14 amino acids. The CDR3 DNA is TGCGCCAGCAGCTTGTCAGGGGCAACCTACGAGCAGTACTTC. Translating it yields CASSLSGATYEQYF.

Relative to its sample, this clonotype is large. This CDR3 reads CASSLRRVRGFTGELFF. As DNA, the CDR3 is TGTGCCAGCAGCTTAAGACGGGTCAGGGGATTTACCGGGGAGCTGTTTTTT. The chain joins TRBV7-3 to TRBJ2-2, with D possibly matching TRBD1 (6 bases). Germline-derived CDR1 and CDR2 are SGHTA and FQGTGA. The CDR3 has 17 residues. V was cut by 1 base and J by 5 bases, with 17 bases left in between.

This clonotype was seen more than once but under ten times. This chain joins TRBV2 and TRBJ2-5; D remains ambiguous. The CDR3 loop spans 13 amino acids. Trimming took 2 bases from V and 5 from J, leaving 9 bases between them. The germline V gene has CDR1 SNHLY and CDR2 FYNNEI. CDR3 sequence: CASSEPRRETQYF. The CDR3 DNA follows: TGTGCCAGCAGTGAACCCAGGCGGGAGACCCAGTACTTC.

The J gene is TRBJ1-3, the V gene TRBV20-1; weak D call: TRBD1 (6 bases). This CDR3 is built from 14 residues. The V and J ends lost 4 bases and 0 bases respectively, with 10 bases between them. Germline V gene sequence: CDR1 DFQATT, CDR2 SNEGSKA (reference sequence). Here the CDR3 reads CSATGHHSGNTIYF. The CDR3 DNA follows: TGCAGTGCTACGGGACATCACTCTGGAAACACCATATATTTT.

V gene TRBV21-1 combines with J gene TRBJ1-2. TRBV21-1 is listed as a pseudogene. This CDR3 spans 13 amino acids. The CDR3 protein is CASKLGKYYGYTF. In nucleotides, the CDR3 is TGTGCCAGCAAATTGGGGAAGTACTATGGCTACACCTTC.

This clonotype was found a few times. The chain joins TRBV20-1 to TRBJ1-2, with D tentatively TRBD1 (6 bases). The length of the CDR3 is 13 residues. Looked up from germline, CDR1 is DFQATT and CDR2 is SNEGSKA (reference sequence). Trimming pared 0 bases from V and 8 bases from J, leaving 13 bases between. The CDR3 coding sequence is TGCAGTGCTAGAGATGGGGACATTTTGGGCTACACCTTC. Translation: CSARDGDILGYTF.

Only one count was recorded for this clonotype. The CDR3 nucleotides are TGTGCCAGTAGTTTGGGGCCGGGGAGTAATCAGCCCCAGCATTTT. It codes for CASSLGPGSNQPQHF. V usage is TRBV19 and J usage is TRBJ1-5, with a weak D call TRBD1 (5 bases). Germline V CDR1 and CDR2: LNHDA, SQIVND (reference sequence). This CDR3 is 15 amino acids long. The V end was cut by 5 bases, the J end by 4 bases, with 15 bases between. The variable domain in full, with the rest retrieved from reference TRBV19 and TRBJ1-5, is DGGITQSPKYLFRKEGQNVTLSCEQNLNHDAMYWYRQDPGQGLRLIYYSQIVNDFQKGDIAEGYSVSREKKESFPLTVTSAQKNPTAFYLCASSLGPGSNQPQHFGDGTRLSIL.

The count of this clonotype is one. The rearrangement joins TRBV5-4 to TRBJ2-5; D unresolved. V was shortened by 0 bases and J by 1 base, with 10 bases between the two germline ends. Germline values: CDR1 SGHNT, CDR2 YYREEE (reference sequence). The CDR3 loop spans 15 amino acids. This CDR3 reads CASSLVGSAQETQYF. CDR3 DNA sequence: TGTGCCAGCAGCTTGGTCGGCAGCGCCCAAGAGACCCAGTACTTC.

The J gene is TRBJ1-2, the V gene TRBV7-6; 8 bases are shared with TRBD1. Germline values: CDR1 SGHVS, CDR2 FNYEAQ. The CDR3 is 13 amino acids. V was pared by 5 bases and J by 13 bases, with 12 bases of the junction left unmatched. This chain's CDR3 is CASSQAPDRETTF. The CDR3 DNA reads TGTGCCAGCAGCCAGGCCCCGGACAGGGAAACCACCTTC. The whole variable domain, filled in from reference TRBV7-6 and TRBJ1-2, reads GAGVSQSPRYKVTKRGQDVALRCDPISGHVSLYWYRQALGQGPEFLTYFNYEAQQDKSGLPNDRFSAERPEGSISTLTIQRTEQRDSAMYRCASSQAPDRETTFGSGTRLTVV.

CDR3 in DNA: TGTGCCAGCAGCCTCGTTGGGGCTAGGGAGCAAGAGACCCAGTACTTC. Protein product: CASSLVGAREQETQYF. This chain connects TRBV14 to TRBJ2-5, with D possibly being TRBD1 or TRBD2 (5 bases each). Germline lookup yields CDR1 SGHDN and CDR2 FVKESK. Deletions cut 4 bases from V and 2 bases from J, with 17 bases between. The CDR3 extends over 16 amino acids.

This clonotype appeared once. V and J are TRBV27 and TRBJ1-1; D perhaps matches TRBD1 (6 bases). The CDR3 sequence is 15 residues long. Germline CDR1 reads MNHEY; CDR2 reads SMNVEV (reference sequence). The ends were cut back, 8 bases at V and 0 bases at J, with 16 bases in the middle. The CDR3 DNA reads TGTGCCAGCGGCCGACAGGTGAACATGAACACTGAAGCTTTCTTT. Translated, it gives CASGRQVNMNTEAFF.

Worth noting for this clonotype: A single base separates this from a much larger clone, so it may be a read error. V and J are TRBV6-1 and TRBJ1-5; D not certain. Trimming cost V 2 bases and J 4 bases, with 9 bases left between them. Per germline, CDR1 MNHNS and CDR2 SASEGT. The CDR3 is 14 residues long. DNA of the CDR3: TGTGCCAGCAGTGAACATTTAGGTAATCAGCCCCAGCATTTT. This encodes CASSEHLGNQPQHF.

This chain connects TRBV6-2 or TRBV6-3 to TRBJ1-6, with D maybe TRBD1 (6 bases). The V end was cut by 6 bases, the J end by 7 bases, with 19 bases between. CDR1 and CDR2 from the germline V gene are MNHEY and SVGEGT. The CDR3 is 16 residues long. The CDR3 protein is CASSPFGGSGNSPLHF. DNA of the CDR3: TGTGCCAGCAGCCCCTTTGGGGGCTCGGGGAATTCACCCCTCCACTTT.

The rearrangement links TRBV19 to TRBJ1-2, with D possibly being TRBD1 (6 bases). Germline CDR1 LNHDA, CDR2 SQIVND (reference sequence). The ends were cut back, 7 bases at V and 7 bases at J, with 22 bases in the middle. This CDR3 is 15 amino acids long. The CDR3 nucleotides read TGTGCCAGTATGCCCTCCGGGACAAAAAGGCTTGGCTACACCTTC. Translation: CASMPSGTKRLGYTF.

The V and J genes are TRBV24-1 and TRBJ2-5, with 7 nucleotides matching TRBD1. The length of the CDR3 is 15 residues. Trimming at V came to 3 bases and at J to 5 bases, leaving 8 bases not matched to a gene. Germline V gene sequence: CDR1 KGHDR, CDR2 SFDVKD. This CDR3 is CATSDTTGAWETQYF. The CDR3 DNA sequence: TGTGCCACCAGTGATACCACAGGGGCGTGGGAGACCCAGTACTTC.

This chain connects TRBV7-2 to TRBJ2-1; 7 positions agree with TRBD2. The CDR3 is made up of 15 amino acids. Trimming at V came to 3 bases and at J to 2 bases, leaving 4 bases not matched to a gene. Germline assignment: CDR1 SGHTA and CDR2 FQGNSA. CDR3 nucleotide sequence: TGTGCCAGCAGCTTTCGGGGGGTTCCCTACAATGAGCAGTTCTTC. This encodes CASSFRGVPYNEQFF.